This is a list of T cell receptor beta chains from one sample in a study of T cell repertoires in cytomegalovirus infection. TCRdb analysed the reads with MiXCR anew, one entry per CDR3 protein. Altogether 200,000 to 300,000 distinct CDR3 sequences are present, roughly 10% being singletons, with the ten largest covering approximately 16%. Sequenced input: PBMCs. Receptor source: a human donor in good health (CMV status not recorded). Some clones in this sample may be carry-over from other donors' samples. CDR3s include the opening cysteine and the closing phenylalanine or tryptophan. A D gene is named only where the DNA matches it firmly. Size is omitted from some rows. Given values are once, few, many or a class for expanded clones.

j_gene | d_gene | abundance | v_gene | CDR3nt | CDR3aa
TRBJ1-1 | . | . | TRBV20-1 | TGCAGTGCCGGCCAGACGAACACTGAAGCTTTCTTT | CSAGQTNTEAFF
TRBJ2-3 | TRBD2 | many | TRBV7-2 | TGTGCCAGCAGCTGGACTAGCGGAGATACGCAGTATTTT | CASSWTSGDTQYF
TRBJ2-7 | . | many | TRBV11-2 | TGTGCCAGCAGCTTATTCTCAGGGGCCGAGCAGTACTTC | CASSLFSGAEQYF
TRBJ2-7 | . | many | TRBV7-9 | TGTGCCAGCAGCCTCCAAGCATACTCCTACGAGCAGTACTTC | CASSLQAYSYEQYF
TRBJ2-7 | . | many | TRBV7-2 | TGTGCCAGCAGCTTGGCGACCTACGAGCAGTACTTC | CASSLATYEQYF
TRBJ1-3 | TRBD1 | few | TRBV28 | TGTGCCAGCGGGACAGGGTTGGGGGCCTCTGGAATCACCATATATTTT | CASGTGLGASGITIYF
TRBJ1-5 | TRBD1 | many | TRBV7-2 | TGTGCCAGCAGCGACAGGCAGGGGGTAAATCAGCCCCAGCATTTT | CASSDRQGVNQPQHF
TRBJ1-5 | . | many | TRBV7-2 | TGTGCCAGCAGCCGCGAAAATCAGCCCCAGCATTTT | CASSRENQPQHF
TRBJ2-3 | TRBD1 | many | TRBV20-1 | TGCAGTGCTAGAGATGTGGACAGGGGCACAGATACGCAGTATTTT | CSARDVDRGTDTQYF
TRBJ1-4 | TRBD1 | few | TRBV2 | TGTGCCAGCAGACCACAGGGGGGATCTAATGAAAAACTGTTTTTT | CASRPQGGSNEKLFF